Below, 23 T cell receptor beta chains from the same sample are listed, as sequenced in a study of identical twins. In TCRdb, the 5' RACE reads were re-called with MiXCR into one record per CDR3 protein. The profile shows some 500,000 distinct CDR3 sequences, more than 9% of them singletons. The data were also submitted as part of a second study, on yellow fever vaccine responses in identical twins.

The source material was PBMCs. The receptors stem from a woman aged 18-29 years in good health.

Only a few counts were recorded for this clonotype. The V gene is TRBV5-1, the J gene TRBJ2-1; 11 bases match TRBD2. V lost 4 bases, J lost 7 bases, and 13 bases stayed unmatched. Germline CDR1 SGHRS, CDR2 YFSETQ. This CDR3 is 17 amino acids long. The CDR3 spells CASSRGLTSGISNEQFF. CDR3 nucleotides: TGCGCCAGCAGCCGGGGTTTGACTAGCGGGATTTCGAATGAGCAGTTCTTC. The full variable domain, its missing parts supplied by reference TRBV5-1 and TRBJ2-1, is KAGVTQTPRYLIKTRGQQVTLSCSPISGHRSVSWYQQTPGQGLQFLFEYFSETQRNKGNFPGRFSGRQFSNSRSEMNVSTLELGDSALYLCASSRGLTSGISNEQFFGPGTRLTVL.

This clonotype showed up just a few times. The rearrangement joins TRBV29-1 to TRBJ2-7; 7 bases agree with TRBD1. V shed 4 bases, J shed 0 bases, and the junction held 6 bases outside the gene matches. Germline V lookup: CDR1 SQVTM, CDR2 ANQGSEA. The CDR3 is made up of 14 amino acids. CDR3 sequence (DNA): TGCAGCGTTGTAAGGGACAGATCCTCCTACGAGCAGTACTTC. Translating gives CSVVRDRSSYEQYF.

V gene TRBV2 combines with J gene TRBJ1-1; D call uncertain. From germline, CDR1 is SNHLY and CDR2 FYNNEI. The ends were cut back, 5 bases at V and 0 bases at J, with 13 bases in the middle. CDR3 length: 15 amino acids. CDR3 protein: CASSISTALNTEAFF. The CDR3 DNA sequence: TGTGCCAGCAGTATAAGCACGGCCCTGAACACTGAAGCTTTCTTT.

V is TRBV29-1 and J is TRBJ2-7; 7 positions agree with TRBD1. V trimming: 3 bases; J trimming: 5 bases; junction bases outside the gene matches: 7. The CDR3 contains 13 residues. Germline CDR1 SQVTM, CDR2 ANQGSEA. The CDR3 protein is CSVDGDSADEQYF. The CDR3 coding sequence is TGCAGCGTTGACGGGGACAGCGCAGACGAGCAGTACTTC.

Many counts were recorded for this clonotype. The gene calls are TRBV6-5 and TRBJ2-2, with 7 bases matching TRBD1. The J segment lost 0 bases and the V segment lost 2 bases, leaving 3 bases of the junction unmatched. CDR3 length equals 16 residues. Germline CDR1 MNHEY, CDR2 SVGAGI. DNA of the CDR3: TGTGCCAGCAGTTACCGCGACAGGGCGAACACCGGGGAGCTGTTTTTT. The encoded protein is CASSYRDRANTGELFF.

The V gene is TRBV11-2, the J gene TRBJ2-5; unclear D gene. Germline V CDR1 and CDR2: SGHAT, FQNNGV. Trimming removed 5 bases at V and 6 bases at J, with 10 bases between. This CDR3 is built from 12 residues. The DNA for the CDR3 is TGTGCCAGCAGCCTCGACGCAAAGACCCAGTACTTC. Translating it yields CASSLDAKTQYF.

This clonotype was seen only a few times. The chain carries TRBV6-1 and TRBJ1-1; 7 nucleotides match TRBD1. Trimming took 10 bases from V and 8 from J; bases not matched to a gene: 16. CDR3 size: 14 residues. Germline assignment: CDR1 MNHNS and CDR2 SASEGT. The CDR3 DNA reads as TGTGCCATCCAGACAGGGCCTAGACCCACGGAAGCTTTCTTT. It translates to CAIQTGPRPTEAFF.

This clonotype was counted ten times or more. For the CDR3, the DNA is TGTGCCAGCAGTTTGTCTTTGGATACGCAGTATTTT. Protein: CASSLSLDTQYF. The chain carries TRBV12-3 or TRBV12-4 and TRBJ2-3; D ambiguous. This CDR3 is built from 12 residues. V lost 3 bases and J 6 bases, leaving 7 bases between the germline ends.

This chain links TRBV5-1 with TRBJ2-1; D is possibly TRBD2 (5 bases). The CDR3 is 14 residues long. V lost 3 bases and J lost 6, with 13 bases in between. The germline V gene has CDR1 SGHRS and CDR2 YFSETQ. As DNA, the CDR3 is TGCGCCAGCAGCTCAATCGAGCTAGCCAATGAGCAGTTCTTC. Translation gives CASSSIELANEQFF. Supplemented by reference TRBV5-1 and TRBJ2-1, the full variable domain reads KAGVTQTPRYLIKTRGQQVTLSCSPISGHRSVSWYQQTPGQGLQFLFEYFSETQRNKGNFPGRFSGRQFSNSRSEMNVSTLELGDSALYLCASSSIELANEQFFGPGTRLTVL.

This clonotype was recorded at least ten times. The V gene is TRBV6-4, the J gene TRBJ2-1; 8 nucleotides line up with TRBD1. This CDR3 spans 14 amino acids. After removal of 5 bases from V and 7 bases from J, the junction contained 7 bases not matched to a gene. Germline CDR1 and CDR2: MRHNA and SNTAGT. Written as DNA, the CDR3 is TGTGCCAGCAGTCCCAGGACAGGGTGGAATGAGCAGTTCTTC. Protein sequence: CASSPRTGWNEQFF.

This clonotype was observed many times. The gene calls are TRBV6-2 or TRBV6-3 and TRBJ2-1, with D perhaps matching TRBD1 or TRBD2 (5 bases each). Per the germline V gene, CDR1 is MNHEY and CDR2 is SVGEGT. The CDR3 is 17 amino acids. With 2 bases removed from V and 4 bases from J, the gap between germline ends came to 18 bases. The CDR3 loop is CASSYSPPWGIYNEQFF. The CDR3 coding sequence is TGTGCCAGCAGTTACAGCCCTCCGTGGGGGATTTACAATGAGCAGTTCTTC.

This chain joins TRBV7-2 and TRBJ2-3, with no clear D. The germline V gene has CDR1 SGHTA and CDR2 FQGNSA. With 3 bases removed from V and 6 bases from J, the gap between germline ends came to 7 bases. The CDR3 sequence is 12 residues long. The DNA for the CDR3 is TGTGCCAGCAGCTTCCGCTACGATACGCAGTATTTT. Translated, it gives CASSFRYDTQYF.

CDR3 residues: CASNLAGGPGGANVLTF. CDR3 bases: TGTGCCAGCAATTTAGCGGGAGGGCCAGGGGGGGCCAACGTCCTGACTTTC. The chain joins TRBV6-5 to TRBJ2-6; 11 bases match TRBD2. The CDR3 loop spans 17 amino acids. The ends lost 7 bases at V and 4 bases at J; junction bases unmatched: 9. Germline loops: CDR1 MNHEY, CDR2 SVGAGI.

The chain is built from TRBV5-1 and TRBJ2-3; 8 nucleotides line up with TRBD2. Germline V gene data show CDR1 as SGHRS and CDR2 as YFSETQ. The CDR3 loop spans 14 amino acids. The ends lost 6 bases at V and 6 bases at J; junction bases unmatched: 9. The CDR3 loop reads CASIPGGDIDTQYF. CDR3 nucleotides: TGCGCCAGCATCCCGGGAGGGGATATCGATACGCAGTATTTT.

This clonotype was detected a few times. The gene calls are TRBV7-3 and TRBJ2-7, with 7 positions matching TRBD1. The CDR3 is 15 residues long. Germline CDR1 and CDR2: SGHTA and FQGTGA. V lost 1 base and J lost 5; bases outside the gene matches: 8. The CDR3 DNA sequence: TGTGCCAGCAGCTTAATCCCAGGACAGGTCAACGAGCAGTACTTC. This sequence encodes CASSLIPGQVNEQYF.

This clonotype was recorded a few times. The chain couples TRBV29-1 to TRBJ2-2; a possible D gene is TRBD1 (5 bases). The CDR3 length is 13 residues. Germline CDR1 SQVTM, CDR2 ANQGSEA. V was clipped by 4 bases and J by 5 bases, with 11 bases between them. The CDR3 sequence is CSVGGLGTGELFF. The DNA of the CDR3 is TGCAGCGTTGGGGGCCTAGGGACCGGGGAGCTGTTTTTT.

The J gene is TRBJ1-4, the V gene TRBV9; the D gene is possibly TRBD1 (5 bases). Trimming removed 0 bases from V and 0 bases from J, with 12 bases in between. CDR1 is SGDLS, CDR2 YYNGEE, per germline. This CDR3 comprises 17 residues. The DNA of the CDR3 is TGTGCCAGCAGCGTAGGACTCCAGGGTGCAACTAATGAAAAACTGTTTTTT. Translating it yields CASSVGLQGATNEKLFF.

The V gene is TRBV19, the J gene TRBJ1-5; perhaps TRBD1 as D (5 bases). The CDR3 is 11 amino acids. The V end was cut by 6 bases, the J end by 11 bases, with 11 bases between. Germline CDR1 LNHDA, CDR2 SQIVND (reference sequence). This CDR3 reads CASRRGGAQHF. As DNA, the CDR3 is TGTGCCAGTAGAAGGGGTGGGGCCCAGCATTTT.

At least ten counts were recorded for this clonotype. The rearrangement uses TRBV10-2 and TRBJ2-1, with TRBD2 matching 13 bases. Germline loops: CDR1 WSHSY, CDR2 SAAADI. The CDR3 spans 17 residues. With 3 bases clipped from V and 8 bases from J, the junction kept 10 bases outside the gene matches. The CDR3 sequence is CASSDSGLAGVIHEQFF. CDR3 DNA: TGCGCCAGCAGTGATTCAGGACTAGCGGGAGTAATCCATGAGCAGTTCTTC.

This clonotype has at least ten counts. The chain couples TRBV4-1 to TRBJ2-7; weak D call: TRBD1 (7 bases). V was shortened by 3 bases and J by 1 base, with 10 bases between the two germline ends. The CDR3 contains 14 residues. Looked up from germline, CDR1 is MGHRA and CDR2 is YSYEKL. CDR3 residues: CASSHPGGSYEQYF. The CDR3 nucleotides read TGCGCCAGCAGCCACCCAGGGGGGTCCTACGAGCAGTACTTC.

This clonotype turned up a few times. The chain links TRBV7-6 to TRBJ2-4; possible D gene TRBD1, 5 bases. V was clipped by 3 bases and J by 8 bases, with 14 bases between them. The CDR3 is 14 amino acids. Germline V gene lookup returns CDR1 SGHVS and CDR2 FNYEAQ. The CDR3 bases are TGTGCCAGCAGCTTCAGGCAGGGCGTGGACATTCAGTACTTC. Encoded protein: CASSFRQGVDIQYF. The full variable domain, rest sourced from reference TRBV7-6 and TRBJ2-4, is GAGVSQSPRYKVTKRGQDVALRCDPISGHVSLYWYRQALGQGPEFLTYFNYEAQQDKSGLPNDRFSAERPEGSISTLTIQRTEQRDSAMYRCASSFRQGVDIQYFGAGTRLSVL.

This clonotype came up a few times. This rearrangement joins TRBV28 to TRBJ2-2; D call uncertain. CDR1 MDHEN and CDR2 SYDVKM come from the germline V gene. CDR3 length equals 14 residues. V lost 5 bases and J lost 4, with 11 bases in between. CDR3 region: CASSAELGTGELFF. The CDR3 bases are TGTGCCAGCAGTGCCGAGCTGGGCACCGGGGAGCTGTTTTTT.

This clonotype came up a few times. The chain couples TRBV6-5 to TRBJ2-1; 10 nucleotides agree with TRBD2. CDR1 MNHEY and CDR2 SVGAGI come from the germline V gene. The CDR3 extends over 15 amino acids. V trimming: 4 bases; J trimming: 2 bases; junction bases outside the gene matches: 2. The CDR3 spells CASSWGLATYNEQFF. The CDR3 DNA sequence: TGTGCCAGCAGTTGGGGACTAGCGACCTACAATGAGCAGTTCTTC.